Following are 25 T cell receptor beta chains from one sample sequenced in a study of cytomegalovirus exposure and HLA in healthy donors. The study ran its PCR with 60 Vbeta and 13 Jbeta primers. Sequenced by immunoSEQ multiplex PCR; TCRdb stores in-frame clones only, minus some. The sample holds 150,000 or so clones, 64% seen once. Sample: PBMCs. The receptors here all came from a young woman in good health and CMV-seropositive.

V usage is TRBV5-4 and J usage is TRBJ2-5; a weak D match, TRBD1 (5 bases). Deletions cut 3 bases from V and 1 base from J, with 13 bases between. This CDR3 comprises 15 residues. Germline CDR1 is SGHNT and CDR2 is YYREEE (reference sequence). The CDR3 region has the DNA TGTGCCAGCAGCTCTTCTGGGGCACTCCAAGAGACCCAGTACTTC. It is translated as CASSSSGALQETQYF.

In DNA form, the CDR3 reads TGTGCCAGCAGCTCCCCAGGGGACCACGAGCAGTACTTC. Protein: CASSSPGDHEQYF. This chain links TRBV13 with TRBJ2-7, with D perhaps TRBD1 (6 bases). There are 13 residues in the CDR3. Trimming took 4 bases from V and 5 from J, leaving 12 bases between them. Per germline, CDR1 PRHDT and CDR2 FYEKMQ (reference sequence).

The chain uses TRBV15 and TRBJ1-2; D remains ambiguous. The V end lost 2 bases, the J end lost 3 bases, and 16 bases lay between the germline ends. Germline V lookup: CDR1 LNHNV, CDR2 YYDKDF (reference sequence). The CDR3 sequence is 16 residues long. CDR3 residues: CATSRLDSLGDYGYTF. CDR3 DNA sequence: TGTGCCACCAGCAGACTAGACTCACTGGGAGACTATGGCTACACCTTC. Drawing the rest from reference TRBV15 and TRBJ1-2, the complete variable domain is DAMVIQNPRYQVTQFGKPVTLSCSQTLNHNVMYWYQQKSSQAPKLLFHYYDKDFNNEADTPDNFQSRRPNTSFCFLDIRSPGLGDTAMYLCATSRLDSLGDYGYTFGSGTRLTVV.

The chain links TRBV29-1 to TRBJ1-1; D is possibly TRBD1 (5 bases). V shed 3 bases and J shed 5 bases, with 22 bases lying between them. The CDR3 runs 16 residues. CDR1 and CDR2 (germline): SQVTM, ANQGSEA. The DNA of the CDR3 is TGCAGCGTTGAGCTATGGGGGGGAGGGAAGGATACTGAAGCTTTCTTT. This gives the protein CSVELWGGGKDTEAFF.

This chain uses TRBV4-2 with TRBJ2-7; 7 bases match TRBD2. The CDR3 is 17 amino acids. Germline V gives CDR1 LGHNA, CDR2 YNFKEQ. J lost 6 bases, V lost 5 bases, and 19 bases had no gene match. CDR3 coding DNA: TGTGCCAGCAGCAGAGCCGCGGGAGAGCGGTTTGGTGTCGAGCAGTACTTC. It yields the protein CASSRAAGERFGVEQYF.

This sequence joins TRBV6-5 and TRBJ2-5; 8 bases are shared with TRBD2. With the DNA end fitting TRBJ2-7 better, the J assignment may be wrong. Per the germline V gene, CDR1 is MNHEY and CDR2 is SVGAGI. The CDR3 spans 14 residues. CDR3 coding DNA: TGTGCAACCGGGTACGCTAGCGGGTTATACGAGCAGTACTTC. It specifies CATGYASGLYEQYF.

The genes are TRBV15 and TRBJ1-2; 7 nucleotides agree with TRBD1. Per germline, CDR1 LNHNV and CDR2 YYDKDF (reference sequence). The CDR3 totals 14 residues. The trim removed 0 bases at V and 4 bases at J, leaving 2 bases unmatched. The CDR3 loop is CATSRETGVYGYTF. For the CDR3, the DNA is TGTGCCACCAGCAGAGAAACAGGGGTCTATGGCTACACCTTC.

The genes are TRBV7-6 and TRBJ2-3; maybe TRBD1 (6 bases). Germline V gene lookup returns CDR1 SGHVS and CDR2 FNYEAQ. The CDR3 has 15 residues. Deletions cut 5 bases from V and 1 base from J, with 13 bases between. The CDR3 coding sequence is TGTGCCAGCAGCCTGGGACAAGGACGCACAGATACGCAGTATTTT. Translation gives CASSLGQGRTDTQYF.

In this sample, this clone turned up a few times. This sequence joins TRBV9 and TRBJ1-4; perhaps TRBD1 as D (6 bases). The ends were cut back, 0 bases at V and 8 bases at J, with 11 bases in the middle. In germline, CDR1 is SGDLS, CDR2 YYNGEE. The CDR3 covers 14 residues. CDR3 nucleotide sequence: TGTGCCAGCAGCGTAGCGGCAGGGGAGGAAAAACTGTTTTTT. It yields the protein CASSVAAGEEKLFF.

The chain has TRBV6-9 and TRBJ1-3, with unresolved D. Trimming cost V 10 bases and J 2 bases, with 6 bases left between them. The germline CDR1 and CDR2 sequences are MNHGY and SVAAGI. This CDR3 spans 11 amino acids. CDR3 coding DNA: TGTGCCAACAACACTGGAAACACCATATATTTT. The encoded protein is CANNTGNTIYF.

The chain has TRBV19 and TRBJ1-1; TRBD1 aligns across 8 bases. In germline, CDR1 is LNHDA, CDR2 SQIVND (reference sequence). V gave up 5 bases and J gave up 11 bases; unmatched junction bases: 10. The CDR3 contains 13 residues. CDR3 coding DNA: TGTGCCAGTAGTCACCGGACAGGGATTGGGGCTTTCTTT. As protein: CASSHRTGIGAFF.

The chain has TRBV28 and TRBJ2-3; weak D call: TRBD2 (5 bases). Deletions cut 5 bases from V and 8 bases from J, with 20 bases between. The CDR3 has 15 amino acids. CDR1 and CDR2 from the germline V gene are MDHEN and SYDVKM. The CDR3, as DNA: TGTGCCAGCAGTACACTCCGGGGTCTCCGTAGTACGCAGTATTTT. Translation gives CASSTLRGLRSTQYF.

This clone was counted only a few times. J is TRBJ2-1 and V is TRBV9; D may be TRBD2 (6 bases). The CDR3 is 14 amino acids. Germline CDR1 SGDLS, CDR2 YYNGEE. V was clipped by 0 bases and J by 8 bases, with 12 bases between them. CDR3 loop: CASSVGTRGDEQFF. In DNA form, the CDR3 reads TGTGCCAGCAGCGTAGGGACGCGGGGAGATGAGCAGTTCTTC.

In DNA form, the CDR3 reads TGTGCCAGCAGTCGAGAACGGTGGGGAGGGCAGCCCCAGCATTTT. Translation gives CASSRERWGGQPQHF. This chain uses TRBV6-1 with TRBJ1-5, with D unresolved. From germline, CDR1 is MNHNS and CDR2 SASEGT. Trimming took 5 bases from V and 7 from J, leaving 18 bases between them. There are 15 residues in the CDR3.

The chain recombines TRBV7-3 with TRBJ2-6; no reliable D call. Germline V gene sequence: CDR1 SGHTA, CDR2 FQGTGA. The CDR3 contains 13 residues. V shed 4 bases and J shed 4 bases, with 5 bases lying between them. The chain's CDR3 is CASSSIGANVLTF. The DNA for the CDR3 is TGTGCCAGCAGCTCCATCGGGGCCAACGTCCTGACTTTC.

The chain employs TRBV7-9 and TRBJ2-7; maybe TRBD1 (6 bases). The CDR3 contains 14 residues. Trimming took 5 bases from V and 6 from J, leaving 17 bases between them. The germline CDR1 and CDR2 sequences are SEHNR and FQNEAQ (reference sequence). The CDR3 sequence is CASSLIRGTTEQYF. The CDR3 DNA is TGTGCCAGCAGCCTCATCCGAGGGACAACCGAGCAGTACTTC.

In this sample, this clone turned up a few times. The chain combines TRBV5-1 with TRBJ1-1, with 9 bases that match TRBD1. The CDR3 has 15 amino acids. CDR1 is SGHRS and CDR2 is YFSETQ in the germline V gene. Trimming cost V 0 bases and J 6 bases; bases outside gene matches: 6. CDR3 in DNA: TGCGCCAGCAGCTTGGGACAGGGGGGGTTGGCTGAAGCTTTCTTT. As protein: CASSLGQGGLAEAFF.

This chain connects TRBV5-6 to TRBJ2-5; TRBD2 is a possible D gene (5 bases). V lost 1 base and J 5 bases, leaving 12 bases between the germline ends. This CDR3 has 14 residues. CDR1 and CDR2 (germline): SGHDT, YYEEEE. The CDR3 DNA sequence: TGTGCCAGCAGCTTGATCTACCGGAGGGAGACCCAGTACTTC. Its translation is CASSLIYRRETQYF.

The chain recombines TRBV29-1 with TRBJ2-7, with D possibly TRBD1 on 6 matching bases. Trimming pared 6 bases from V and 0 bases from J, leaving 15 bases between. Germline loops: CDR1 SQVTM, CDR2 ANQGSEA. The CDR3 length is 14 residues. CDR3 in DNA: TGCAGCGTGTTACAGGGTCGGAGCTCCTACGAGCAGTACTTC. It is translated as CSVLQGRSSYEQYF.

V is TRBV4-1 and J is TRBJ2-1; 11 bases are shared with TRBD2. The V gene end was trimmed by 3 bases and the J gene end by 3 bases; junction bases not matched to a gene: 4. The CDR3 is 16 residues long. CDR1 is MGHRA and CDR2 is YSYEKL in the germline V gene. CDR3: CASSQPGLADYNEQFF. The DNA of the CDR3 is TGCGCCAGCAGCCAGCCGGGACTAGCGGACTACAATGAGCAGTTCTTC.

This clone was seen more than once but under ten times. The V call is TRBV5-1, the J call TRBJ1-2; D call uncertain. V dropped 5 bases and J dropped 8 bases, with 19 bases sitting between them. The CDR3 runs 14 residues. Germline CDR1 reads SGHRS; CDR2 reads YFSETQ. The CDR3 loop is CASSKVEALTGYTF. CDR3 sequence (DNA): TGCGCCAGCAGTAAAGTCGAGGCCCTCACCGGCTACACCTTC.

J is TRBJ2-1 and V is TRBV5-1; 11 positions agree with TRBD2. CDR1 and CDR2 (germline): SGHRS, YFSETQ. Unmatched junction bases numbered 9, after V lost 4 bases and J lost 0 bases. The CDR3 length is 18 residues. The CDR3 sequence: CASSAGTSGYSSYNEQFF. In DNA form, the CDR3 reads TGCGCCAGCAGCGCTGGGACTAGCGGTTACAGCTCCTACAATGAGCAGTTCTTC. The full variable domain, in which reference TRBV5-1 and TRBJ2-1 provide the parts outside the CDR3, is KAGVTQTPRYLIKTRGQQVTLSCSPISGHRSVSWYQQTPGQGLQFLFEYFSETQRNKGNFPGRFSGRQFSNSRSEMNVSTLELGDSALYLCASSAGTSGYSSYNEQFFGPGTRLTVL.

This chain uses TRBV5-4 with TRBJ1-1, with TRBD1 matching 7 bases. The germline V gene encodes CDR1 SGHNT and CDR2 YYREEE (reference sequence). This CDR3 spans 13 amino acids. Trimming cost V 1 base and J 4 bases; bases outside gene matches: 1. The CDR3 reads CASSLSGGTEAFF. The CDR3 nucleotides read TGTGCCAGCAGCTTGTCAGGGGGCACTGAAGCTTTCTTT.

The V call is TRBV5-1, the J call TRBJ2-1; TRBD1 matches 10 bases. There are 17 residues in the CDR3. CDR1 is SGHRS, CDR2 YFSETQ, per germline. Trimming removed 1 base from V and 9 bases from J; junction bases left unmatched: 13. The CDR3 loop reads CASSLLLIMGQGSEQFF. CDR3 nucleotides: TGCGCCAGCAGCTTGTTACTCATAATGGGACAGGGGTCTGAGCAGTTCTTC.

The chain joins TRBV6-6 to TRBJ2-3; 7 nucleotides line up with TRBD2. CDR1 MNHNY and CDR2 SVGAGI come from the germline V gene (reference sequence). The CDR3 sequence is 15 residues long. The trim removed 1 base at V and 5 bases at J, leaving 6 bases unmatched. The CDR3 is CASSYWGGRGDTQYF. CDR3 bases: TGTGCCAGCAGTTACTGGGGCGGGAGAGGAGATACGCAGTATTTT.